This TCR beta chain was recorded in a study of CDR3 diversity in severe acne. This CDR3 region has 16 residues. Germline loops: CDR1 SGHTA, CDR2 FQGNSA. Germline trimming cut 2 bases from V and 9 bases from J; bases unmatched to any gene: 13. MiXCR, applied by TCRdb to the PCR reads, yields one record per CDR3 protein. The sample lists roughly 100,000 distinct CDR3 sequences, about half seen once, with around 12% in the top ten. The sample comprised blood. The chain couples TRBV7-2 to TRBJ1-3; 7 bases are a match to TRBD1. This receptor was taken from a male donor with acne. The CDR3 bases are TGTGCCAGCAGCTTAAGCCAGGGGGATTGGAGTGGCACCATATATTTT. Protein: CASSLSQGDWSGTIYF. Full variable domain (rest looked up from reference TRBV7-2 and TRBJ1-3): GAGVSQSPSNKVTEKGKDVELRCDPISGHTALYWYRQSLGQGLEFLIYFQGNSAPDKSGLPSDRFSAERTGGSVSTLTIQRTQQEDSAVYLCASSLSQGDWSGTIYFGEGSWLTVV.